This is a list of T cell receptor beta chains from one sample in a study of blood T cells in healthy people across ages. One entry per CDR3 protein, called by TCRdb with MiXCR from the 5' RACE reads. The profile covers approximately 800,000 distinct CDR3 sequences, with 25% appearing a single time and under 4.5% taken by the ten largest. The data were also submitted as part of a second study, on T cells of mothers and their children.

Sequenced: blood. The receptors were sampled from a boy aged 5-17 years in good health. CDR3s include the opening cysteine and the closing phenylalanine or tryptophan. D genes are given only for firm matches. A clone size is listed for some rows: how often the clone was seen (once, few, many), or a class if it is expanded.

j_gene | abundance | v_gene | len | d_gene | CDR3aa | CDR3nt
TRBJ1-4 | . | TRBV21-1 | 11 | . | CASSNRGKLLF | TGTGCCAGCAGCAATCGCGGAAAACTGCTTTTT
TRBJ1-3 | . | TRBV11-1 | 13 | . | CAGSDSDGNTIYF | TGTGCCGGCAGCGATTCTGACGGAAACACCATATATTTT
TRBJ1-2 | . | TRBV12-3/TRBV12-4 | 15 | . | CASSLSGGGAGGYTF | TGTGCCAGCAGTTTATCGGGGGGCGGTGCGGGTGGCTACACCTTC
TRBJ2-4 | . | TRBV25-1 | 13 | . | CAGLWGAKNIQYF | TGTGCCGGTCTGTGGGGAGCCAAAAACATTCAGTACTTC
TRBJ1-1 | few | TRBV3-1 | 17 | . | CASSVEGWVGAITEAFF | TGTGCCAGCAGCGTAGAGGGGTGGGTCGGCGCTATCACTGAAGCTTTCTTT
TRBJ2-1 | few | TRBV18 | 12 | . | CASRNPGAEQFF | TGTGCCAGCCGGAACCCCGGGGCTGAGCAGTTCTTC
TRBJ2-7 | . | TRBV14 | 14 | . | CASRAAGGYYEQYF | TGTGCCAGCAGGGCCGCAGGCGGCTACTACGAGCAGTACTTC
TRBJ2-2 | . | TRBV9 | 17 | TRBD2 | CASRQGLAGGDTGELFF | TGTGCCAGCAGACAAGGACTAGCGGGAGGGGACACCGGGGAGCTGTTTTTT
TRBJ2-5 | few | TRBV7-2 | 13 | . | CASSLGLGKTQYF | TGTGCCAGCAGCTTAGGCCTGGGGAAGACCCAGTACTTC
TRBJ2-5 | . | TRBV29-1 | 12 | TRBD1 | CSVGQGKETQYF | TGCAGCGTTGGACAGGGGAAAGAGACCCAGTACTTC
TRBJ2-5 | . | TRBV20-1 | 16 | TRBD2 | CSARGLMAGGSGTQYF | TGCAGTGCTAGAGGTCTTATGGCGGGGGGATCGGGGACCCAGTACTTC
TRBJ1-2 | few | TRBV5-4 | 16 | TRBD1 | CASSFHGGQGNYGYTF | TGTGCCAGCAGCTTCCATGGCGGACAGGGAAACTATGGCTACACCTTC
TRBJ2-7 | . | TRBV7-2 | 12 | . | CASSYRVEEQYF | TGTGCCAGCAGCTACAGGGTAGAGGAGCAGTACTTC
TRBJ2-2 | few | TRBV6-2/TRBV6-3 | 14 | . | CASSYRRNTGELFF | TGTGCCAGCAGTTACCGAAGGAACACCGGGGAGCTGTTTTTT
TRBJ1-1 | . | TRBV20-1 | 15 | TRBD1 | CSARQMGQGNTEAFF | TGCAGTGCTAGGCAAATGGGACAGGGGAACACTGAAGCTTTCTTT
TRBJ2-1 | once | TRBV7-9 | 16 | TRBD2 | CASSSRGEIPWNEQFF | TGTGCCAGCAGCTCCCGGGGGGAAATCCCTTGGAATGAGCAGTTCTTC
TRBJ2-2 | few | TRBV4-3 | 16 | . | CASSQDAARDTGELFF | TGCGCCAGCAGCCAAGATGCGGCGCGGGACACCGGGGAGCTGTTTTTT
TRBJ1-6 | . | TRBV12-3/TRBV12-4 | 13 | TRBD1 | CASKQGVDSPLHF | TGTGCCAGCAAACAGGGGGTTGATTCACCCCTCCACTTT
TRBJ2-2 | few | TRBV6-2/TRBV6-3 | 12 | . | CASSASTGELFF | TGTGCCAGCAGCGCATCCACCGGGGAGCTGTTTTTT
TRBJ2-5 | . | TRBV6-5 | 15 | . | CASSLTGATQETQYF | TGTGCCAGCAGTCTGACAGGCGCCACCCAAGAGACCCAGTACTTC
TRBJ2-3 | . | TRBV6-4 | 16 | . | CASSDVAGSSTDTQYF | TGTGCCAGCAGTGACGTGGCGGGAAGCAGCACAGATACGCAGTATTTT
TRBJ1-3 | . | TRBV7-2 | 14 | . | CASSLAGGLNTIYF | TGTGCCAGCAGCTTAGCGGGGGGACTAAACACCATATATTTT
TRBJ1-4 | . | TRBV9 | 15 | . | CASSATGRENEKLFF | TGTGCCAGCAGCGCAACGGGACGGGAAAATGAAAAACTGTTTTTT
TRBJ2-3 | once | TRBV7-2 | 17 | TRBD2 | CASSLVRQRGPYYTQYF | TGTGCCAGCAGCCTCGTCCGCCAGCGGGGGCCTTATTATACGCAGTATTTT
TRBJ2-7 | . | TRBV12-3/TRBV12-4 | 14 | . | CASSRTDPAYEQYF | TGTGCCAGCAGCCGGACGGACCCGGCCTACGAGCAGTACTTC
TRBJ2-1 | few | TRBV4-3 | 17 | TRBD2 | CASSQARTSGDYNEQFF | TGCGCCAGCAGCCAAGCTCGGACTAGCGGGGACTACAATGAGCAGTTCTTC
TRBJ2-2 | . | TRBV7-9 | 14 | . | CASRVQGNTGELFF | TGTGCCAGCAGAGTACAGGGGAACACCGGGGAGCTGTTTTTT
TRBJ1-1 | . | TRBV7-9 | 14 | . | CASSLVPGGHEAFF | TGTGCCAGCAGCTTAGTCCCCGGAGGACATGAAGCTTTCTTT
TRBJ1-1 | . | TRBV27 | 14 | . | CASSLWLGNTEAFF | TGTGCCAGCAGTTTATGGCTGGGGAACACTGAAGCTTTCTTT
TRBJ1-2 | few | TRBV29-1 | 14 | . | CSVEPGGEGYGYTF | TGCAGCGTTGAACCTGGAGGGGAAGGCTATGGCTACACCTTC
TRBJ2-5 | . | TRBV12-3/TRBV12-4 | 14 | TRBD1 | CASRETGGPETQYF | TGTGCCAGTCGAGAGACAGGGGGACCGGAGACCCAATACTTC
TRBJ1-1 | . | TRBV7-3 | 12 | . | CASSLIGGEAFF | TGTGCTAGCAGCTTAATCGGCGGTGAAGCTTTCTTT